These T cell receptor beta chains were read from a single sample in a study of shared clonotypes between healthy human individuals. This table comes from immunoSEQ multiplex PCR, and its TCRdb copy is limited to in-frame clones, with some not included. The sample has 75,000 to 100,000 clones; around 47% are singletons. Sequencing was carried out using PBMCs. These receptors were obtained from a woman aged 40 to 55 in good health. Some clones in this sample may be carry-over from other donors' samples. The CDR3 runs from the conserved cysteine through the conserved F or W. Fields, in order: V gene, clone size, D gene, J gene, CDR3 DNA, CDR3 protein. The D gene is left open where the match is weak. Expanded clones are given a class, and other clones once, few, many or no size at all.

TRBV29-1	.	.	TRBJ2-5	TGCAGCGTTGATGATCTCGCCGGGGCTGGGGAGACCCAGTACTTC	CSVDDLAGAGETQYF
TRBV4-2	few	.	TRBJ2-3	TGTGCCAGCAGCCAAGAAACTAGCTTGGGTACGCAGTATTTT	CASSQETSLGTQYF
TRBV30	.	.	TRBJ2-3	TGTGCCTGGAGTCAAAGGTGGGCCACAGATACGCAGTATTTT	CAWSQRWATDTQYF
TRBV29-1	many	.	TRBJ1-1	TGCAGCGTTTCAGGGACCACTGAAGCTTTCTTT	CSVSGTTEAFF
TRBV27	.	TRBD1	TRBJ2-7	TGTGCCAGCAGTTTTACAGGGGCTGGGTACGAGCAGTACTTC	CASSFTGAGYEQYF
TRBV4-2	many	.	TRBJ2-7	TGTGCCAGCAGCCGAAGCGAGTCCTCCTCCTACGAGCAGTACTTC	CASSRSESSSYEQYF
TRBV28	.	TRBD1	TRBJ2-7	TGTGCCAGCAGGGGACAGGGGACCTACGAGCAGTACTTC	CASRGQGTYEQYF
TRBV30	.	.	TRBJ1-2	TGTGCCTGGAGTGTACGGACGGGGGGCTCTGGCTACACCTTC	CAWSVRTGGSGYTF
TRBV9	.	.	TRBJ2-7	TGTGCCAGCAGCGTAGCACCGACAGCAGACTACGAGCAGTACTTC	CASSVAPTADYEQYF
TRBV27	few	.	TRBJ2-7	TGTGCCAGCAGTTTAGGCAGGGGCGAGCAGTACTTC	CASSLGRGEQYF
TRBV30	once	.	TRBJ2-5	TGTGCCTGGAGTGTACAGGCAGGAAGGGAGCAGTACTTC	CAWSVQAGREQYF
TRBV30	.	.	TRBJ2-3	TGTGCCCAAGACGGGGGGCGGCTAGATACGCAGTATTTT	CAQDGGRLDTQYF
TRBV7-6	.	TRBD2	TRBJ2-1	TGTGCCAGCAGTCTAGCGGGAGGGTTCAATGAGCAGTTCTTC	CASSLAGGFNEQFF
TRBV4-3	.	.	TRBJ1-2	TGCGCCAGCAGCTTGGCGTCAGAAGATGGCTACACCTTC	CASSLASEDGYTF
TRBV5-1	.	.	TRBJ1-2	TGCGCCAGCAGCTCCCAGGACGTACCAGCTCCCTATGGCTACACCTTC	CASSSQDVPAPYGYTF
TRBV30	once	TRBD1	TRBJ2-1	TGTGCCTGGAGTTCCGGACAGGGAAATGAGCAGTTCTTC	CAWSSGQGNEQFF
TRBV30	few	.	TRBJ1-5	TGTGCCTGGAGTGTACGGGAAAATCAGCCCCAGCATTTT	CAWSVRENQPQHF
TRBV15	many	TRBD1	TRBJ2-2	TGTGCCACCAGCAGAGGACAGGGGGCGACCGGGGAGCTGTTTTTT	CATSRGQGATGELFF
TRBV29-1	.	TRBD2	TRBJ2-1	TGCAGCGTTTGGACTAGCGGGAGGGCCCTCGACAATGAGCAGTTCTTC	CSVWTSGRALDNEQFF
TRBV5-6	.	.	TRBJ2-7	TGTGCCAGCAGCTTGGAGGGGCAGGGCGAGCAGTACTTC	CASSLEGQGEQYF
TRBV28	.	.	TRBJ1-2	TGTGCCAGCAGTCCACACCCCGCAGCGTACTATGGCTACACCTTC	CASSPHPAAYYGYTF
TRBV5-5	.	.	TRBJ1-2	TGTGCCAGCAGGAGGACAGTTAACTATGGCTACACCTTC	CASRRTVNYGYTF
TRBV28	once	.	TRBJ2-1	TGTGCCAGCAGTTCCTTCTTGGGGGGCTACAATGAGCAGTTCTTC	CASSSFLGGYNEQFF
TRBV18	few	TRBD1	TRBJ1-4	TGTGCCAGCTCGGGACAGACAGGGACTAATGAAAAACTGTTTTTT	CASSGQTGTNEKLFF
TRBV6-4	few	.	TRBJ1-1	TGTGCCAGCAGTGAAGGTGGTGACTCGAAAGCTTTCTTT	CASSEGGDSKAFF
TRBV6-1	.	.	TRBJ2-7	TGTGCCAGCAGTGAAGGGACTTACTCGGGCGAGCAGTACTTC	CASSEGTYSGEQYF
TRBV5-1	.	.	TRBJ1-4	TGCGCCAGCAGCTTGCTGGGCAACAATGAAAAGCTGTCTTTT	CASSLLGNNEKLSF
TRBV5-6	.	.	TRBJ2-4	TGTGCCAGCAGCCACAGTGGGGGTCCAAACATTCAGTACTTC	CASSHSGGPNIQYF
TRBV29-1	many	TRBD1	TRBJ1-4	TGCAGCGCCAAGGGACAGGGGGTTGAAAAACTGTTTTTT	CSAKGQGVEKLFF
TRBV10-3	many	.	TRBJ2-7	TGTGCCATCAGTGAAGGACAGTCGCCCTACGAGCAGTACTTC	CAISEGQSPYEQYF
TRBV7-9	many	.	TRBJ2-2	TGTGCCAGCAGCTCTGACTGGGACACCGGGGAGCTGTTTTTT	CASSSDWDTGELFF
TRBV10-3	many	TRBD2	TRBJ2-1	TGTGCCAGCAGTTACAGGCGGGAGGTTCCCAATGAGCAGTTCTTC	CASSYRREVPNEQFF
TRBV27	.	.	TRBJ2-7	TGTGCCAGCAGTTCCTGGGACGGCCGATACGAGCAGTACTTC	CASSSWDGRYEQYF
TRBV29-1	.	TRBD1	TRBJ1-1	TGCAGCGTTCGGACAGGGATGGACACTGAAGCTTTCTTT	CSVRTGMDTEAFF
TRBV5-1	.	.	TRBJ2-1	TGCGCCAGCAGCTTCGGCCTAGCAGGCGAGCAGTTCTTC	CASSFGLAGEQFF
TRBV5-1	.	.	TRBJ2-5	TGCGCCAGCAGCTTGACAGGGAACGAAGAGACCCAGTACTTC	CASSLTGNEETQYF
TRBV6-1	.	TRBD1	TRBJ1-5	TGTGCCAGCAGTGAATTTGGGACAGCCCTCAATCAGCCCCAGCATTTT	CASSEFGTALNQPQHF
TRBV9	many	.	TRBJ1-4	TGTGCCAGCAGCCCACGATCTGCAACTAATGAAAAACTGTTTTTT	CASSPRSATNEKLFF
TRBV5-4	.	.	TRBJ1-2	TGTGCCAGCAGCTTGCCCCAAACCACCGGGGGGGGCGGCTATGGCTACACCTTC	CASSLPQTTGGGGYGYTF
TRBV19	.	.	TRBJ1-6	TGTGCCAGTAGTACCCGACAGAATTCACCCCTCCACTTT	CASSTRQNSPLHF
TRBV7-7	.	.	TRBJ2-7	TGTGCCAGCAGCTTAGACAGAAACTCCTACGAGCAGTACTTC	CASSLDRNSYEQYF
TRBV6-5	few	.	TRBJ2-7	TGTGCCAGCAGTGACCGGTGGGGCAGCGACGAGCAGTACTTC	CASSDRWGSDEQYF
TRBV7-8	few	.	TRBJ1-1	TGTGCCAGCAGCATTCTCAGGGGCGGAGAAGCTTTCTTT	CASSILRGGEAFF
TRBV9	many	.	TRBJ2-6	TGTGCCAGCAGCGTAGGAGTCAACTCTGGGGCCAACGTCCTGACTTTC	CASSVGVNSGANVLTF
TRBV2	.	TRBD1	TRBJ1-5	TGTGCCAGCAGCGGGGACAGCCCCAATCAGCCCCAGCATTTT	CASSGDSPNQPQHF
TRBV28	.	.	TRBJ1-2	TGTGCCAGCTATTCCGGGACGCCGAACTATGGCTACACCTTC	CASYSGTPNYGYTF
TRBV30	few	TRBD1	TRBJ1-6	TGTGCCTGGAGTACAGGGGGCGGTTCACCCCTCCACTTT	CAWSTGGGSPLHF
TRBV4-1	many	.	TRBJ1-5	TGCGCCAGCAGCCTAGCCGGGACGGCCTATAGCAATCAGCCCCAGCATTTT	CASSLAGTAYSNQPQHF
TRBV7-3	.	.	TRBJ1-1	TGTGCCAGCAGCTATTCCTTGAACACTGAAGCTTTCTTT	CASSYSLNTEAFF
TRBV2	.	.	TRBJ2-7	TGTGCCAGCAGTGACAGGGGTTTCTACGAGCAGTACTTC	CASSDRGFYEQYF